The 24 T cell receptor beta chains reported below all come from one sample, sequenced in a study of T cell repertoires in cytomegalovirus infection. MiXCR, run by TCRdb on the reads, gives a single entry per CDR3 protein. The profile shows a few hundred thousand distinct CDR3 sequences, over 35% of them singletons. For these receptors, no antigen is known. The sequenced sample was cultured PBMCs, obtained from culture after CMV antigen stimulation. All receptors come from a human donor in good health (CMV status not recorded). Some clones in this sample may be carry-over from other donors' samples.

The chain combines TRBV5-5 with TRBJ2-1, with D unresolved. Germline CDR1 SGHKS, CDR2 YYEKEE (reference sequence). Trimming shortened V by 3 bases and J by 4 bases, and 17 bases separated the two germline ends. This CDR3 contains 16 residues. The CDR3 is CASSSPSGLLYNEQFF. The CDR3 DNA is TGTGCCAGCAGCTCGCCCTCCGGGCTGCTATACAATGAGCAGTTCTTC.

This clonotype has a handful of counts. At one boundary the junction diverges from the germline segment, which might be a read error. The CDR3 DNA follows: TGTGCCAACAGTTTAACCGGGACAGTAAATTCACCCCTCCACTTT. It specifies CANSLTGTVNSPLHF. The chain combines TRBV12-3 or TRBV12-4 with TRBJ1-6; 7 bases map to TRBD1. The CDR3 consists of 15 residues.

This clonotype was counted at least ten times. The rearrangement links TRBV7-6 to TRBJ1-4; D gene uncertain. Deletions cut 2 bases from V and 12 bases from J, with 10 bases between. The germline V gene encodes CDR1 SGHVS and CDR2 FNYEAQ. The CDR3 is 12 residues long. CDR3 amino acids: CASSLFGEELFF. For the CDR3, the DNA is TGTGCCAGCAGCTTATTTGGAGAGGAACTGTTTTTT.

This chain uses TRBV28 with TRBJ2-7; D not certain. CDR1 and CDR2 from the germline V gene are MDHEN and SYDVKM. With 3 bases removed from V and 4 bases from J, the gap between germline ends came to 10 bases. CDR3 length equals 13 residues. In DNA, the CDR3 is TGTGCCAGCAGTTTCAACAACCAATACGAGCAGTACTTC. Its protein product is CASSFNNQYEQYF.

This clonotype turned up a few times. The rearrangement links TRBV12-3 or TRBV12-4 to TRBJ1-1, with D uncertain. The CDR3 covers 14 residues. The ends were cut back, 6 bases at V and 1 base at J, with 12 bases in the middle. The chain's CDR3 is CASSQRTWNTEAFF. CDR3 bases: TGTGCCAGCAGCCAGCGTACATGGAACACTGAAGCTTTCTTT.

This chain connects TRBV19 to TRBJ2-7; 7 bases agree with TRBD2. The junction had 4 bases not matched to a gene; V was cut back by 6 bases and J by 2 bases. The CDR3 covers 13 residues. Germline CDR1 LNHDA, CDR2 SQIVND (reference sequence). The CDR3 region has the DNA TGTGCCAGTAGACGGGACTACACCTACGAGCAGTACTTC. Protein sequence: CASRRDYTYEQYF.

This clonotype was seen more than once but under ten times. The chain recombines TRBV4-3 with TRBJ2-1, with 13 bases that match TRBD2. This CDR3 is 19 amino acids long. The germline CDR1 and CDR2 sequences are LGHNA and YSLEER. Losses at the gene ends were 2 bases for V and 7 bases for J; bases not matched to a gene: 14. The CDR3 DNA reads as TGCGCCAGCAGCCAACGGACTAGCGGGAGCTTTGTGGGTTTGAATGAGCAGTTCTTC. Amino acids: CASSQRTSGSFVGLNEQFF.

The sample holds a few counts of this clonotype. J is TRBJ1-3 and V is TRBV7-8; D is possibly TRBD1 (5 bases). CDR3 length equals 15 residues. Deletions cut 5 bases from V and 4 bases from J, with 15 bases between. CDR1 is SGHVS and CDR2 is FQNEAQ in the germline V gene. The CDR3 sequence: CASSLDGQVGNTIYF. The DNA for the CDR3 is TGTGCCAGCAGCCTCGACGGACAAGTGGGAAACACCATATATTTT.

The sample holds many counts of this clonotype. V is TRBV7-2 and J is TRBJ1-1; 8 bases map to TRBD1. V dropped 4 bases and J dropped 7; count of bases not matched to a gene: 5. This CDR3 has 13 amino acids. CDR1 is SGHTA, CDR2 FQGNSA, per germline. The chain's CDR3 is CASSSGQVLEAFF. In DNA form, the CDR3 reads TGTGCCAGCAGCTCGGGACAGGTACTTGAAGCTTTCTTT.

In DNA, the CDR3 is TGTGCCAGCAGCCAAGGGGACAGCACCTACGAGCAGTACTTC. Protein product: CASSQGDSTYEQYF. J is TRBJ2-7 and V is TRBV7-9, with TRBD1 matching over 7 bases. Germline V CDR1 and CDR2: SEHNR, FQNEAQ (reference sequence). CDR3 size: 14 residues. With V trimmed by 5 bases and J by 2 bases, 6 bases remained unmatched.

This clonotype was seen only a few times. The chain joins TRBV12-3 or TRBV12-4 to TRBJ2-5; 7 bases map to TRBD2. V shed 3 bases, J shed 2 bases, and the junction held 9 bases outside the gene matches. The CDR3 is made up of 16 amino acids. The CDR3: CASSFLRGSKQETQYF. The CDR3 region has the DNA TGTGCCAGCAGTTTCCTGCGCGGGAGTAAGCAAGAGACCCAGTACTTC.

The V gene is TRBV29-1, the J gene TRBJ2-1, with TRBD1 identical over 8 bases. The germline V gene has CDR1 SQVTM and CDR2 ANQGSEA. The CDR3 contains 13 residues. V lost 8 bases and J lost 6; bases outside the gene matches: 9. The CDR3 DNA is TGCAGCAGCGACAGGGGATTGGGCAATGAGCAGTTCTTC. Its translation is CSSDRGLGNEQFF.

In its sample, this clonotype was seen many times. This chain uses TRBV7-6 with TRBJ2-7; TRBD1 is a possible D gene (6 bases). With 5 bases removed from V and 4 bases from J, the gap between germline ends came to 9 bases. The CDR3 spans 12 residues. Germline CDR1 reads SGHVS; CDR2 reads FNYEAQ. DNA of the CDR3: TGTGCCAGCAGCCGAGGGGGATACGAGCAGTACTTC. As protein: CASSRGGYEQYF.

This clonotype was counted ten times or more. This chain links TRBV7-6 with TRBJ2-3, with D hard to call. The germline V gene has CDR1 SGHVS and CDR2 FNYEAQ. CDR3 length: 13 amino acids. Trimming took off 5 bases at V and 2 bases at J, with 8 bases between the two ends. The CDR3 region has the DNA TGTGCCAGCAGCCCCCGAGTCACAGATACGCAGTATTTT. Encoded protein: CASSPRVTDTQYF.

This clonotype was counted a single time. CDR3 nucleotide sequence: TGTGCCAGCTCACCACAACGGGACAGGGCAATATGGGGCAATCAGCCCCAGCATTTT. Protein product: CASSPQRDRAIWGNQPQHF. The chain couples TRBV18 to TRBJ1-5, with TRBD1 matching over 9 bases. The germline V gene has CDR1 KGHSH and CDR2 LQKENI. The ends lost 1 base at V and 2 bases at J; junction bases unmatched: 12. The CDR3 runs 19 residues. The full variable domain, its missing parts supplied by reference TRBV18 and TRBJ1-5, is NAGVMQNPRHLVRRRGQEARLRCSPMKGHSHVYWYRQLPEEGLKFMVYLQKENIIDESGMPKERFSAEFPKEGPSILRIQQVVRGDSAAYFCASSPQRDRAIWGNQPQHFGDGTRLSIL.

V is TRBV28 and J is TRBJ2-5; D possibly corresponds to TRBD2 (5 bases). Looked up from germline, CDR1 is MDHEN and CDR2 is SYDVKM. This CDR3 contains 12 residues. V was trimmed by 6 bases and J by 7 bases, leaving 12 bases between them. CDR3 protein: CASSAPAGTQYF. CDR3 coding DNA: TGTGCCAGCAGCGCGCCGGCGGGGACCCAGTACTTC.

V gene TRBV2 combines with J gene TRBJ2-3; weak D call: TRBD1 (5 bases). V shed 0 bases and J shed 2 bases, with 9 bases lying between them. Germline CDR1 reads SNHLY; CDR2 reads FYNNEI. This CDR3 has 15 amino acids. CDR3 amino acids: CASSEALGLTDTQYF. The CDR3 nucleotides read TGTGCCAGCAGTGAAGCTCTGGGGCTCACAGATACGCAGTATTTT.

The CDR3 is CASSPTDRGINQPQHF. CDR3 bases: TGTGCCAGCAGCCCCACGGACAGGGGGATCAATCAGCCCCAGCATTTT. The chain is built from TRBV2 and TRBJ1-5; 10 bases line up with TRBD1. The CDR3 sequence is 16 residues long. Trimming cost V 6 bases and J 3 bases; bases outside gene matches: 8. Germline CDR1 and CDR2: SNHLY and FYNNEI.

This clonotype was seen ten or more times. The rearrangement uses TRBV6-1 and TRBJ2-3; 11 nucleotides match TRBD2. The germline gives CDR1 MNHNS, CDR2 SASEGT. V was pared by 5 bases and J by 6 bases, with 4 bases of the junction left unmatched. The CDR3 has 14 amino acids. CDR3 protein: CASSKLAGEDTQYF. In DNA, the CDR3 is TGTGCCAGCAGTAAACTAGCGGGAGAGGATACGCAGTATTTT.

This clonotype was seen only a few times. The chain uses TRBV7-2 and TRBJ2-5; 7 nucleotides line up with TRBD2. Germline V gene sequence: CDR1 SGHTA, CDR2 FQGNSA. This CDR3 has 13 residues. J gave up 4 bases and V 5 bases, and 4 bases lay outside the gene matches. In nucleotides, the CDR3 is TGTGCCAGCAGCCCGTGGGGGGGAGAGACCCAGTACTTC. As protein: CASSPWGGETQYF. Looking up the rest from reference TRBV7-2 and TRBJ2-5 gives the full variable domain: GAGVSQSPSNKVTEKGKDVELRCDPISGHTALYWYRQSLGQGLEFLIYFQGNSAPDKSGLPSDRFSAERTGGSVSTLTIQRTQQEDSAVYLCASSPWGGETQYFGPGTRLLVL.

This clonotype was observed a handful of times. This chain uses TRBV5-6 with TRBJ2-3; D not certain. V lost 0 bases, J lost 4 bases, and 12 bases lay in between. The CDR3 extends over 15 amino acids. CDR1 is SGHDT, CDR2 YYEEEE, per germline. CDR3 region: CASSLVLGGPDTQYF. The DNA of the CDR3 is TGTGCCAGCAGCTTGGTGCTAGGTGGGCCAGATACGCAGTATTTT.

The J gene is TRBJ2-7, the V gene TRBV12-3 or TRBV12-4, with 8 bases matching TRBD1. The CDR3 totals 15 residues. V lost 5 bases to trimming and J lost 3 bases; unmatched junction nucleotides: 9. CDR3 loop: CASSRLSTGGYEQYF. Here the CDR3 DNA reads TGTGCCAGCAGTCGCCTCTCTACAGGGGGCTACGAGCAGTACTTC.

The sample holds a few counts of this clonotype. V is TRBV5-4 and J is TRBJ1-2; TRBD1 is a possible D gene (5 bases). The CDR3 covers 15 residues. Between the trimmed V and J ends, which lost 0 bases and 3 bases, there was a span of 12 bases. Germline values: CDR1 SGHNT, CDR2 YYREEE (reference sequence). DNA for the CDR3: TGTGCCAGCAGCTTGGCGTTCGGCAGGGACTATGGCTACACCTTC. Residues: CASSLAFGRDYGYTF.

The genes are TRBV6-1 and TRBJ2-6; D not resolved. The V end was cut by 8 bases, the J end by 0 bases, with 5 bases between. The length of the CDR3 is 13 residues. Germline values: CDR1 MNHNS, CDR2 SASEGT. CDR3 loop: CASHLSGANVLTF. DNA for the CDR3: TGTGCCAGCCACCTCTCTGGGGCCAACGTCCTGACTTTC.